This TCR beta chain was sequenced in a study of CD8+ T cells in alopecia areata. As to treatment: oral pan-JAK inhibitor, 5-10 mg twice daily. Both peripheral blood and punch biopsies of lesional scalp skin were obtained from patients who had alopecia areata. Sorted populations comprised CD4+ and CD8+ T cells obtained from PBMCs. This clone was picked up a small number of times. Trimming removed 0 bases at V and 7 bases at J, with 15 bases between. CDR1 and CDR2 (germline): LNHNV, YYDKDF (reference sequence). The CDR3 length is 15 residues. Extraction of RNA preceded its reverse transcription into cDNA, which served as the sequencing template. The table came from immunoSEQ multiplex PCR; TCRdb's copy has only in-frame clones and leaves some out. The data hold approximately 110,000 clones, with around 54% observed a single time.

The sequence was collected from a human donor with alopecia areata. This chain uses TRBV15 with TRBJ1-1; a weak D match, TRBD1 (6 bases). Sample: CD4+ T cells sorted from blood, taken at week 24, from a patient treated with tofacitinib. The CDR3 DNA reads TGTGCCACCAGCAGAGATCTAGGGCAGGGGAATGAAGCTTTCTTT. It codes for CATSRDLGQGNEAFF.